This is a list of T cell receptor beta chains from one sample in a study of breast tumors, draining lymph nodes, adjacent tissues. MiXCR, applied by TCRdb to the multiplex PCR reads, yields one record per CDR3 protein. The table lists 200,000 to 250,000 distinct CDR3 sequences, under 40% of them singletons. Sequenced input: axillary lymph node tissue. The receptors shown here come from a female donor with breast cancer. Some clones in this sample may be carry-over from other donors' samples. Both conserved end residues are part of each CDR3. D genes are given only for firm matches. Where a row states a size, it is once, few, many or the class of an expanded clone; other rows omit it.

v_gene	abundance	d_gene	j_gene	CDR3aa	CDR3nt
TRBV20-1	many	TRBD2	TRBJ2-1	CSAREEAGEGATHSYNEQFF	TGCAGTGCTAGAGAGGAAGCGGGAGAAGGGGCTACACATTCCTACAATGAGCAGTTCTTC
TRBV4-1	many	.	TRBJ1-4	CASSQDKVGLKMEKLFF	TGCGCCAGCAGCCAAGATAAAGTTGGACTTAAAATGGAAAAACTGTTTTTT
TRBV14	many	.	TRBJ2-1	CASSQETGAYNEQFF	TGTGCCAGCAGCCAAGAGACAGGAGCTTACAATGAGCAGTTCTTC
TRBV7-9	many	TRBD2	TRBJ2-3	CASSELAGGHTQYF	TGTGCCAGCAGCGAGCTAGCGGGGGGACATACGCAGTATTTT
TRBV7-3	once	TRBD1	TRBJ2-2	CASSRDRGMTGELSW	TGTGCCAGCAGCCGGGACAGGGGAATGACCGGGGAGCTGTCTTGG
TRBV20-1	many	.	TRBJ2-1	CSAGGGGLGYNEQFF	TGCAGTGCTGGGGGTGGGGGGTTAGGGTACAATGAGCAGTTCTTC
TRBV5-1	many	.	TRBJ1-2	CASSLDRSNYGYTF	TGCGCCAGCAGCTTGGACAGGAGTAACTATGGCTACACCTTC
TRBV11-2	many	.	TRBJ1-5	CASSLVTGSNQPQHF	TGTGCCAGCAGCTTAGTTACAGGGAGCAATCAGCCCCAGCATTTT
TRBV2	many	.	TRBJ1-2	CASSTDSSFIYGYTF	TGTGCCAGCAGCACGGACAGTTCTTTTATCTATGGCTACACCTTC
TRBV29-1	many	.	TRBJ2-3	CSVGGRSTDTQYF	TGCAGCGTTGGCGGACGCAGCACAGATACGCAGTATTTT
TRBV2	.	.	TRBJ1-1	CATSGLRGEAFF	TGTGCCACCAGTGGTTTACGGGGAGAAGCTTTCTTT
TRBV18	few	TRBD1	TRBJ2-2	CASSPSQGAFPGELFF	TGTGCCAGCTCACCATCCCAGGGGGCTTTTCCCGGGGAGCTGTTTTTT
TRBV4-1	many	.	TRBJ2-2	CASAQAAGELFF	TGCGCCAGTGCGCAGGCTGCCGGGGAGCTGTTTTTT
TRBV3-1	.	.	TRBJ1-5	CASSDRQGNQPQHF	TGTGCCAGCAGCGACAGACAGGGCAATCAGCCCCAGCATTTT
TRBV7-2	once	TRBD2	TRBJ2-1	CASSSSGGCNEQFF	TGTGCCAGCAGCTCTAGCGGGGGATGCAATGAGCAGTTCTTC
TRBV18	few	.	TRBJ1-6	CASSPGTSNSPLHF	TGTGCCAGCTCACCAGGGACCTCAAATTCACCCCTCCACTTT
TRBV24-1	.	TRBD1	TRBJ2-7	CATSDAGQVLRQTYEQYF	TGTGCCACCAGTGATGCCGGACAGGTCCTCCGACAAACCTACGAGCAGTACTTC
TRBV4-3	many	TRBD1	TRBJ1-5	CASSQEDRGNQPQHF	TGCGCCAGCAGCCAAGAAGACAGGGGGAATCAGCCCCAGCATTTT
TRBV29-1	many	.	TRBJ2-7	CSVAWRGVEQYF	TGCAGCGTGGCCTGGAGGGGAGTCGAGCAGTACTTC
TRBV24-1	many	TRBD2	TRBJ2-3	CATGQPGLASGPDTQYF	TGTGCCACCGGTCAGCCGGGACTAGCGAGTGGGCCAGATACGCAGTATTTT
TRBV4-1	many	TRBD1	TRBJ1-2	CASSQGQGWGYGYTF	TGCGCCAGCAGCCAAGGACAGGGTTGGGGCTATGGCTACACCTTC
TRBV19	many	TRBD2	TRBJ2-7	CASSLGLAVYEQYF	TGTGCCAGTAGTTTAGGGCTAGCGGTCTACGAGCAGTACTTC
TRBV7-9	.	TRBD2	TRBJ2-1	CASSSPVGSGRIDEQFF	TGTGCCAGCAGCTCTCCGGTGGGTAGCGGGAGGATTGATGAGCAGTTCTTC
TRBV6-5	many	.	TRBJ1-2	CASSHSADSYGYTF	TGTGCCAGCAGTCACTCGGCAGACAGCTATGGCTACACCTTC
TRBV24-1	.	TRBD1	TRBJ2-7	CATSDSGTGGHEQYF	TGTGCCACCAGTGATTCCGGGACAGGGGGCCACGAGCAGTACTTC
TRBV28	.	TRBD2	TRBJ2-2	CASSFPSGSTNTGELFF	TGTGCCAGCAGTTTTCCTAGCGGGAGCACGAACACCGGGGAGCTGTTTTTT